These 24 T cell receptor beta chains were sequenced from one sample in a study of Graves' ophthalmopathy and Graves' hyperthyroidism. Scientists amplified the TCR beta CDR3 regions from RNA transcripts. The workflow started with a first-round RT-PCR run with HTBI primers and then moved on to a second-round multiplex PCR. TCRdb independently ran MiXCR on the multiplex PCR reads; one entry per CDR3 protein. The table records some 25,000 distinct CDR3 sequences, 45% to 60% of them present only once. The sequenced sample consisted of peripheral blood. The receptors were sampled from an adult woman with stable Graves' hyperthyroidism.

This clonotype was seen ten or more times. The chain couples TRBV5-1 to TRBJ1-1, with 7 bases lining up with TRBD1. CDR3 length: 16 residues. V lost 6 bases and J lost 0; bases outside the gene matches: 11. Germline values: CDR1 SGHRS, CDR2 YFSETQ. CDR3 sequence: CASTPRGTDLNTEAFF. The CDR3 coding sequence is TGCGCCAGCACCCCTCGTGGGACAGATTTGAACACTGAAGCTTTCTTT. The full variable domain, in which reference TRBV5-1 and TRBJ1-1 provide the parts outside the CDR3, is KAGVTQTPRYLIKTRGQQVTLSCSPISGHRSVSWYQQTPGQGLQFLFEYFSETQRNKGNFPGRFSGRQFSNSRSEMNVSTLELGDSALYLCASTPRGTDLNTEAFFGQGTRLTVV.

The table lists this clonotype with many counts. J is TRBJ2-5 and V is TRBV19, with D perhaps matching TRBD1 or TRBD2 (5 bases each). CDR3 size: 14 residues. V was cut by 4 bases and J by 2 bases, with 11 bases left in between. Looked up from germline, CDR1 is LNHDA and CDR2 is SQIVND (reference sequence). CDR3 nucleotides: TGTGCCAGTAGTACCGGGGCGTTACAAGAGACCCAGTACTTC. Its protein is CASSTGALQETQYF.

This clonotype occurred many times. This may arise from a read error, as a much more abundant clone is one base away. V is TRBV6-1 and J is TRBJ2-7; 11 bases are a match to TRBD2. The CDR3 totals 15 residues. CDR1 and CDR2 (germline): MNHNS, SASEGT. With V trimmed by 6 bases and J by 2 bases, 6 bases remained unmatched. CDR3 region: CASSGTSGVAYEQYF. The CDR3 DNA is TGTGCCAGCAGCGGGACTAGCGGAGTCGCCTACGAGCAGTACTTC.

This clonotype is labeled as medium-sized (0.01 to 0.1%). This rearrangement joins TRBV7-2 to TRBJ2-3; D is undetermined. Deletions cut 3 bases from V and 1 base from J, with 11 bases between. In germline, CDR1 is SGHTA, CDR2 FQGNSA. CDR3 size: 15 residues. The CDR3, as DNA: TGTGCCAGCAGCTTTACCCGCACGGGCACAGATACGCAGTATTTT. It codes for CASSFTRTGTDTQYF.

At least ten counts were recorded for this clonotype. Being one base from a much bigger clone, this may be a read error. The CDR3 nucleotides read TGTGCCAGTAGTATCGATATCTGCAATGAGCAGTTCTTC. This codes for CASSIDICNEQFF. The J gene is TRBJ2-1, the V gene TRBV19; D remains ambiguous. Trimming took 3 bases from V and 6 from J, leaving 9 bases between them. The CDR3 contains 13 residues. CDR1 LNHDA and CDR2 SQIVND come from the germline V gene (reference sequence).

The rearrangement uses TRBV27 and TRBJ2-7, with 11 positions matching TRBD2. The germline V gene encodes CDR1 MNHEY and CDR2 SMNVEV (reference sequence). The CDR3 length is 15 residues. J gave up 6 bases and V 7 bases, and 11 bases lay outside the gene matches. This CDR3 is CASTPLAGGGSEQYF. DNA for the CDR3: TGTGCCAGCACCCCTCTAGCGGGAGGTGGTAGCGAGCAGTACTTC.

The chain is built from TRBV2 and TRBJ1-5; unclear D gene. This CDR3 contains 13 residues. V lost 4 bases and J 7 bases, leaving 11 bases between the germline ends. Germline values: CDR1 SNHLY, CDR2 FYNNEI. The CDR3 DNA follows: TGTGCCAGCAGTGTACCCGGGCCCCAGCCCCAGCATTTT. Amino acid sequence: CASSVPGPQPQHF.

The chain uses TRBV20-1 and TRBJ2-5; D is uncertain. The CDR3 loop spans 14 amino acids. Between the trimmed V and J ends, which lost 5 bases and 0 bases, there was a span of 13 bases. In germline, CDR1 is DFQATT, CDR2 SNEGSKA (reference sequence). The CDR3 DNA reads as TGCAGTGCTGAGCTGCTTTGGGACCAAGAGACCCAGTACTTC. Protein sequence: CSAELLWDQETQYF.

This clonotype has ten or more counts. The rearrangement uses TRBV4-2 and TRBJ1-3; D is possibly TRBD1 (6 bases). V lost 0 bases and J lost 4, with 13 bases in between. The V gene's germline CDR1 is LGHNA and CDR2 YNFKEQ. CDR3 length: 16 amino acids. CDR3 nucleotide sequence: TGTGCCAGCAGCCAAGATTTAGGGGGATCCGGAAACACCATATATTTT. Translating gives CASSQDLGGSGNTIYF.

This clonotype is labeled as medium-sized. This chain links TRBV20-1 with TRBJ1-4, with no clear D. V shed 3 bases and J shed 0 bases, with 5 bases lying between them. CDR1 DFQATT and CDR2 SNEGSKA come from the germline V gene (reference sequence). CDR3 length: 13 amino acids. In DNA, the CDR3 is TGCAGTGCTAGTGAGGCAACTAATGAAAAACTGTTTTTT. Translated, it gives CSASEATNEKLFF.

Details on this clonotype: Here the CDR3 omits its conserved ending phenylalanine or tryptophan, so a read error is the likely source. V gene TRBV14 combines with J gene TRBJ1-1; D not certain. The CDR3 is made up of 13 amino acids. The V end lost 3 bases, the J end lost 1 base, and 6 bases lay between the germline ends. CDR1 is SGHDN, CDR2 FVKESK, per germline. This chain's CDR3 is CASSQVGNTEAFY. CDR3 in DNA: TGTGCCAGCAGCCAGGTAGGGAACACTGAAGCTTTCTAT.

This clonotype was seen repeatedly, ten times or more. The genes are TRBV28 and TRBJ2-7, with TRBD1 matching 8 bases. Germline-derived CDR1 and CDR2 are MDHEN and SYDVKM. The CDR3 is 13 residues long. V trimming: 5 bases; J trimming: 3 bases; junction bases outside the gene matches: 3. CDR3 DNA sequence: TGTGCCAGCAGTGCAGGGGGCGTCTACGAGCAGTACTTC. Its translation: CASSAGGVYEQYF. Together with reference TRBV28 and TRBJ2-7, the CDR3 gives the full variable domain: DVKVTQSSRYLVKRTGEKVFLECVQDMDHENMFWYRQDPGLGLRLIYFSYDVKMKEKGDIPEGYSVSREKKERFSLILESASTNQTSMYLCASSAGGVYEQYFGPGTRLTVT.

This chain uses TRBV20-1 with TRBJ2-1, with D tentatively TRBD1 or TRBD2 (5 bases each). This CDR3 has 15 residues. Germline V CDR1 and CDR2: DFQATT, SNEGSKA (reference sequence). Trimming pared 3 bases from V and 7 bases from J, leaving 19 bases between. CDR3 sequence (DNA): TGCAGTGCTAGTACAGGAGGTTTGGGTGGAAATGAGCAGTTCTTC. This translates into CSASTGGLGGNEQFF.

In this sample, this clonotype turned up many times. The rearrangement links TRBV7-9 to TRBJ2-2, with 10 bases that match TRBD2. The germline V gene encodes CDR1 SEHNR and CDR2 FQNEAQ (reference sequence). J gave up 6 bases and V 1 base, and 5 bases lay outside the gene matches. This CDR3 comprises 16 residues. CDR3 protein: CASSLVLAGVAGELFF. The DNA of the CDR3 is TGTGCCAGCAGCTTAGTTCTAGCGGGAGTCGCCGGGGAGCTGTTTTTT.

This chain links TRBV5-1 with TRBJ2-3; D possibly matches TRBD1 or TRBD2 (5 bases each). CDR3 size: 13 residues. The V end was cut by 6 bases, the J end by 1 base, with 9 bases between. Germline CDR1 SGHRS, CDR2 YFSETQ. The CDR3 is CASNRGGTDTQYF. The CDR3, as DNA: TGCGCCAGCAACCGAGGGGGCACAGATACGCAGTATTTT.

This clonotype was counted ten times or more. Since a much larger clone is just one base distant, this may be a read error. The genes are TRBV6-5 and TRBJ2-7; 9 bases match TRBD2. The V segment lost 8 bases and the J segment 2 bases; nucleotides outside the gene matches: 13. The germline gives CDR1 MNHEY, CDR2 SVGAGI. This CDR3 is built from 16 residues. The CDR3 DNA sequence: TGTGCCAGCCCCTTCAGCGGGAGGCTCATCGCCTACGAGCAGTACTTC. This translates into CASPFSGRLIAYEQYF.

Ten or more counts support this clonotype. The chain couples TRBV6-4 to TRBJ2-2, with D perhaps given as TRBD1 or TRBD2 (5 bases each). Germline V gene lookup returns CDR1 MRHNA and CDR2 SNTAGT. The CDR3 length is 13 residues. The V gene lost 3 bases and the J gene lost 6 bases, with 8 bases spanning the gap. CDR3 nucleotide sequence: TGTGCCAGCAGTGAAGGGGACGCCGGGGAGCTGTTTTTT. Translating it yields CASSEGDAGELFF.

This chain connects TRBV11-2 to TRBJ2-1; 12 bases are a match to TRBD2. J gave up 1 base and V 1 base, and 2 bases lay outside the gene matches. Germline lookup yields CDR1 SGHAT and CDR2 FQNNGV. The CDR3 covers 17 residues. The CDR3 sequence is CASSLGTSGVSYNEQFF. CDR3 sequence (DNA): TGTGCCAGCAGCTTAGGGACTAGCGGGGTTTCCTACAATGAGCAGTTCTTC. Drawing the rest from reference TRBV11-2 and TRBJ2-1, the complete variable domain is EAGVAQSPRYKIIEKRQSVAFWCNPISGHATLYWYQQILGQGPKLLIQFQNNGVVDDSQLPKDRFSAERLKGVDSTLKIQPAKLEDSAVYLCASSLGTSGVSYNEQFFGPGTRLTVL.

This clonotype was observed many times. The chain joins TRBV6-1 to TRBJ1-2; no clear D gene. The length of the CDR3 is 17 residues. The ends were cut back, 6 bases at V and 8 bases at J, with 28 bases in the middle. Germline values: CDR1 MNHNS, CDR2 SASEGT. The CDR3 reads CASSDDSSRVSGSGYTF. DNA for the CDR3: TGTGCCAGCAGCGATGACTCTTCGAGAGTTTCCGGGAGCGGCTACACCTTC.

The chain recombines TRBV7-9 with TRBJ2-3, with 8 bases aligning to TRBD1. The V and J ends lost 5 bases and 1 base, in that order; junction bases with no gene match: 2. Germline values: CDR1 SEHNR, CDR2 FQNEAQ (reference sequence). The CDR3 spans 14 residues. The CDR3 protein is CASSTTGGTDTQYF. DNA of the CDR3: TGTGCCAGCAGCACGACAGGGGGCACAGATACGCAGTATTTT.

In this sample, this clonotype turned up once. The J gene is TRBJ2-5, the V gene TRBV20-1, with TRBD2 matching over 7 bases. This CDR3 comprises 13 residues. The V and J ends lost 5 bases and 2 bases, in that order; junction bases with no gene match: 5. Germline-derived CDR1 and CDR2 are DFQATT and SNEGSKA (reference sequence). CDR3: CSAPTSVQETQYF. The CDR3 DNA reads TGCAGTGCTCCAACTAGCGTTCAAGAGACCCAGTACTTC.

This clonotype is medium-sized. The chain recombines TRBV6-4 with TRBJ2-3; 10 nucleotides align to TRBD2. Germline V gives CDR1 MRHNA, CDR2 SNTAGT. The length of the CDR3 is 15 residues. V was pared by 2 bases and J by 1 base, with 0 bases of the junction left unmatched. CDR3 DNA sequence: TGTGCCAGCAGTGACGGGACTAGCGGCACAGATACGCAGTATTTT. Its translation is CASSDGTSGTDTQYF.

This clonotype was detected many times. This chain's CDR3 is CASSVNVGNTQYF. DNA for the CDR3: TGTGCCAGCAGTGTTAACGTTGGGAATACGCAGTATTTT. The rearrangement links TRBV6-1 to TRBJ2-3; D call uncertain. V gave up 4 bases and J gave up 7 bases, with 12 bases separating them. This CDR3 region has 13 residues. The germline V gene has CDR1 MNHNS and CDR2 SASEGT.

This clonotype was detected many times. This chain connects TRBV11-2 to TRBJ1-5, with D perhaps TRBD1 (6 bases). V was clipped by 5 bases and J by 0 bases, with 11 bases between them. Germline V gene sequence: CDR1 SGHAT, CDR2 FQNNGV. The CDR3 totals 15 residues. The CDR3 DNA sequence: TGTGCCAGCAGCCTAGGGACATCTAGCAATCAGCCCCAGCATTTT. Protein product: CASSLGTSSNQPQHF.